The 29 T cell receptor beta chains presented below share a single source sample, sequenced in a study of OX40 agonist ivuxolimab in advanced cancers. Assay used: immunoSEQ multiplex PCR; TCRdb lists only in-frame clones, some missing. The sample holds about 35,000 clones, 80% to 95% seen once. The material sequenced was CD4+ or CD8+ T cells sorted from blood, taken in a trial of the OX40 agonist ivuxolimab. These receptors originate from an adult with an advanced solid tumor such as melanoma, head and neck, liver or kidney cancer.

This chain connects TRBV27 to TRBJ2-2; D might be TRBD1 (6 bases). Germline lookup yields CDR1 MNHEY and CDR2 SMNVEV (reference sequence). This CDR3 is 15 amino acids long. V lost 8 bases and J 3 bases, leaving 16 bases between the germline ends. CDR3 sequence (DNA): TGTGCCAGCGGGGGCTTTCACGGGGACACCGGGGAGCTGTTTTTT. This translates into CASGGFHGDTGELFF.

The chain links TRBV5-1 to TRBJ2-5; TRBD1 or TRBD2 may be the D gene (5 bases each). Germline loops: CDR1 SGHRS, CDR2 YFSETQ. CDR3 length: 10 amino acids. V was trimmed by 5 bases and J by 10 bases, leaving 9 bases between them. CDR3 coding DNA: TGCGCCAGCAGGGGGGTTAGCCAGTACTTC. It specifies CASRGVSQYF.

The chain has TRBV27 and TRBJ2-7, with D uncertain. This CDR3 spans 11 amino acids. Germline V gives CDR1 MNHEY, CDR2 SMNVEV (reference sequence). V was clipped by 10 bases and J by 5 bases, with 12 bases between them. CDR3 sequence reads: CATPFNHEQYF. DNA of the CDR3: TGTGCCACCCCATTCAACCACGAGCAGTACTTC.

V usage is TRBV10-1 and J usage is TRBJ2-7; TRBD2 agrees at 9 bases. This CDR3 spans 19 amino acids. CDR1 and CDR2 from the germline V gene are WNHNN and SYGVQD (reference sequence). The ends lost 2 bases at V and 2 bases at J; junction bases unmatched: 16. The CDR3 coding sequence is TGCGCCAGCAGTGAGAGGTACCTAGCGGGGAAAAAACCCCCCTACGAGCAGTACTTC. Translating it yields CASSERYLAGKKPPYEQYF.

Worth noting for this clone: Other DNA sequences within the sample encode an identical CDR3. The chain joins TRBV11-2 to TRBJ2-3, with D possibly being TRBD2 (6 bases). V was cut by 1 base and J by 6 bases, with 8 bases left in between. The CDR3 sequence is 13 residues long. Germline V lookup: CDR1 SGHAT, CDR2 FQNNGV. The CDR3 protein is CASSLGGADTQYF. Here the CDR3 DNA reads TGTGCCAGCAGCTTAGGCGGGGCCGATACGCAGTATTTT.

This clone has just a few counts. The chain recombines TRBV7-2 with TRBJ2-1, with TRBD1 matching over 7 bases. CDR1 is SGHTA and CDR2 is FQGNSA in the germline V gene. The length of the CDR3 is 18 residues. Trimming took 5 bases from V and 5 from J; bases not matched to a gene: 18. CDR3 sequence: CASSQRGPQGLTNNEQFF. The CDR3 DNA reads TGTGCCAGCAGCCAGAGGGGGCCACAGGGTCTTACCAACAATGAGCAGTTCTTC.

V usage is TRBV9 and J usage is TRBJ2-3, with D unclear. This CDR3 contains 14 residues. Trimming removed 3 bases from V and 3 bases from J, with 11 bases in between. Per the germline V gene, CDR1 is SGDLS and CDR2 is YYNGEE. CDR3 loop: CASSEDGFTDTQYF. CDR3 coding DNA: TGTGCCAGCAGCGAAGACGGCTTTACAGATACGCAGTATTTT. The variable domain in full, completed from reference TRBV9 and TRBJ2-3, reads DSGVTQTPKHLITATGQRVTLRCSPRSGDLSVYWYQQSLDQGLQFLIQYYNGEERAKGNILERFSAQQFPDLHSELNLSSLELGDSALYFCASSEDGFTDTQYFGPGTRLTVL.

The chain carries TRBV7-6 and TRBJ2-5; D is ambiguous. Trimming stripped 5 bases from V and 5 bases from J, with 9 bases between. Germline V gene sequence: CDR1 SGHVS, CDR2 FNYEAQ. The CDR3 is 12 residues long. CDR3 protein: CASSPLTETQYF. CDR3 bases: TGTGCCAGCAGCCCACTGACCGAGACCCAGTACTTC.

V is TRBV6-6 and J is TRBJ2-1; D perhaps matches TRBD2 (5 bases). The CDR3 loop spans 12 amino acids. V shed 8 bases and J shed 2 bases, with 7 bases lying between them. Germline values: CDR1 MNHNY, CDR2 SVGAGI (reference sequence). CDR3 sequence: CASREAYNEQFF. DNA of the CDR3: TGTGCCAGCCGGGAAGCCTACAATGAGCAGTTCTTC.

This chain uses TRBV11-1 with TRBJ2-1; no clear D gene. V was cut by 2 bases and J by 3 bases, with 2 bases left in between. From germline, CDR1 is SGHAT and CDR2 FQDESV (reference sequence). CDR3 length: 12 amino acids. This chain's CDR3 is CASSLIYNEQFF. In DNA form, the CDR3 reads TGTGCCAGCAGCTTAATCTACAATGAGCAGTTCTTC. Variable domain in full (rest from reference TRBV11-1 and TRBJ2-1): EAEVAQSPRYKITEKSQAVAFWCDPISGHATLYWYRQILGQGPELLVQFQDESVVDDSQLPKDRFSAERLKGVDSTLKIQPAELGDSAMYLCASSLIYNEQFFGPGTRLTVL.

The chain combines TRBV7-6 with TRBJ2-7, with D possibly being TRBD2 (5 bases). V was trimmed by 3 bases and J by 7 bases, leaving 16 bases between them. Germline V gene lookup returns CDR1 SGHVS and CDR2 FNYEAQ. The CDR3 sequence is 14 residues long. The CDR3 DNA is TGTGCCAGCAGCTTGAGCGGCCTCCTGGGTGAGCAGTACTTC. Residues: CASSLSGLLGEQYF. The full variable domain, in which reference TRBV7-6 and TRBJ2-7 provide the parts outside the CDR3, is GAGVSQSPRYKVTKRGQDVALRCDPISGHVSLYWYRQALGQGPEFLTYFNYEAQQDKSGLPNDRFSAERPEGSISTLTIQRTEQRDSAMYRCASSLSGLLGEQYFGPGTRLTVT.

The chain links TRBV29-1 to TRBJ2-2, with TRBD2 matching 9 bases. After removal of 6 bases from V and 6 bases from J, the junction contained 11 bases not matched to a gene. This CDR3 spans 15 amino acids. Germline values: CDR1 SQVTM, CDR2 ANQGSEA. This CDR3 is CSVTPSGNRAGELFF. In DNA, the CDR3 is TGCAGCGTCACCCCTAGCGGGAATAGAGCCGGGGAGCTGTTTTTT.

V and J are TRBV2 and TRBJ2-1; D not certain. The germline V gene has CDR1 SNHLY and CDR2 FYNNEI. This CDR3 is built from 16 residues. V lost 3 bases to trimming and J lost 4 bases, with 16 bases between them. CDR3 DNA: TGTGCCAGCAGTGACGTGGGCGGATTCGCGTACAATGAGCAGTTCTTC. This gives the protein CASSDVGGFAYNEQFF.

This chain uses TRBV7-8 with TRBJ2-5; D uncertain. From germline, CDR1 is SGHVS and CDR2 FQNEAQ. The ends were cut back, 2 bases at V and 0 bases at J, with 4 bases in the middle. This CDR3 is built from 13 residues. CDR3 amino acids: CASSLPYQETQYF. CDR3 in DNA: TGTGCCAGCAGCTTACCGTACCAAGAGACCCAGTACTTC.

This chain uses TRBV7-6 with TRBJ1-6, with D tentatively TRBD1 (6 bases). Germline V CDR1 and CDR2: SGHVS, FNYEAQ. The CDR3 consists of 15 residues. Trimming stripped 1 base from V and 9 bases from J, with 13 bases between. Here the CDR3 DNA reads TGTGCCAGCAGCTTAGAGGGGGGTTTGCGTTCACCCCTCCACTTT. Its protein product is CASSLEGGLRSPLHF.

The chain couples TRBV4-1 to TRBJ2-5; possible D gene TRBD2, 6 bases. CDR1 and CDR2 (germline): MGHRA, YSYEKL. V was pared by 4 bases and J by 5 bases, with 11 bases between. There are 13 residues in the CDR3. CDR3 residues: CASSPGGDETQYF. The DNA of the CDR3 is TGCGCCAGCAGCCCCGGAGGGGATGAGACCCAGTACTTC.

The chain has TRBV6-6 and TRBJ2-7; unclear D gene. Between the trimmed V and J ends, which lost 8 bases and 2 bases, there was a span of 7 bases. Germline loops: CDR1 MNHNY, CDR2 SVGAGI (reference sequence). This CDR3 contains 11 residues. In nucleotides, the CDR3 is TGTGCCAGCCGCCAGACCTACGAGCAGTACTTC. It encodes CASRQTYEQYF.

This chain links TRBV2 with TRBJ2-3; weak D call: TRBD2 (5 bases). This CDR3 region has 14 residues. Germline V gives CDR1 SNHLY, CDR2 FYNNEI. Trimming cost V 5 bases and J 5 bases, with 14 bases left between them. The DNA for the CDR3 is TGTGCCAGCAGTCAGACTCCCGCGGGAGATACGCAGTATTTT. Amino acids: CASSQTPAGDTQYF.

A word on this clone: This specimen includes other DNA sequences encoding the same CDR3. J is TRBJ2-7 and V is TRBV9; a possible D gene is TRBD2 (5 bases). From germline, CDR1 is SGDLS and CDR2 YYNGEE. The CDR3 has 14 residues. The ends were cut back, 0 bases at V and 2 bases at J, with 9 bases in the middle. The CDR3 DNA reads TGTGCCAGCAGCGTAGTTCCCGGGGCCTACGAGCAGTACTTC. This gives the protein CASSVVPGAYEQYF.

The chain's CDR3 is CASSDTGQGMGNEQFF. CDR3 sequence (DNA): TGTGCCAGCAGTGACACCGGACAGGGTATGGGCAATGAGCAGTTCTTC. The chain uses TRBV6-4 and TRBJ2-1, with 8 bases fitting TRBD1. J gave up 6 bases and V 2 bases, and 9 bases lay outside the gene matches. The CDR3 length is 16 residues. The germline V gene has CDR1 MRHNA and CDR2 SNTAGT.

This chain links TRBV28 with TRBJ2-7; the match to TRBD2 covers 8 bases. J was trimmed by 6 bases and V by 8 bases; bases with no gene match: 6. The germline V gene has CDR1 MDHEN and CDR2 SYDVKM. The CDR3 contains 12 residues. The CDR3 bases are TGTGCCAGCGAGGCGGGAGGAAGCGAGCAGTACTTC. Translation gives CASEAGGSEQYF.

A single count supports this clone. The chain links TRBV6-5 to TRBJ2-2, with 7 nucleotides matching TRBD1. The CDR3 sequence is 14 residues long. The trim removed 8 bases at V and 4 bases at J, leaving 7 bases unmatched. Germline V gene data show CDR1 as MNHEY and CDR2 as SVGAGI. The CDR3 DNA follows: TGTGCCAGCGGCGGACAGGATGGCACCGGGGAGCTGTTTTTT. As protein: CASGGQDGTGELFF.

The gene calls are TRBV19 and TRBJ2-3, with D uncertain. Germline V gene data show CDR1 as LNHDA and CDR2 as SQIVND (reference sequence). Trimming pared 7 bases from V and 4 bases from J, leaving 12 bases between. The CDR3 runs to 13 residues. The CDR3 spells CASTGSRPDTQYF. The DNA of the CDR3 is TGTGCCAGTACGGGCAGCCGTCCAGATACGCAGTATTTT.

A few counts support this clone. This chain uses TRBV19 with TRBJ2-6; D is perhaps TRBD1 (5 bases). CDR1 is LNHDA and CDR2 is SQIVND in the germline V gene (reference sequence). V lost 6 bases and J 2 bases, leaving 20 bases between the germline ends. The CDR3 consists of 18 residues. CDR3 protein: CASRELQVYSAGANVLTF. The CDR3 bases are TGTGCCAGTAGGGAGCTACAGGTTTATTCCGCTGGGGCCAACGTCCTGACTTTC.

The CDR3 DNA reads TGTGCCAGCAGCTTAGTCGGCGGAGATACGCAGTATTTT. Protein: CASSLVGGDTQYF. This sequence joins TRBV7-3 and TRBJ2-3; D call uncertain. With 2 bases removed from V and 5 bases from J, the gap between germline ends came to 8 bases. CDR1 is SGHTA and CDR2 is FQGTGA in the germline V gene. This CDR3 comprises 13 residues.

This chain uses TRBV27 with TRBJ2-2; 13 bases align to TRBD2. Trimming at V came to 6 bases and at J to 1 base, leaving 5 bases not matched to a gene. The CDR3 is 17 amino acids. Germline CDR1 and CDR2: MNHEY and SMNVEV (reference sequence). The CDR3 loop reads CASSWGLAGMNTGELFF. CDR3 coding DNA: TGTGCCAGCAGCTGGGGACTAGCGGGAATGAACACCGGGGAGCTGTTTTTT.

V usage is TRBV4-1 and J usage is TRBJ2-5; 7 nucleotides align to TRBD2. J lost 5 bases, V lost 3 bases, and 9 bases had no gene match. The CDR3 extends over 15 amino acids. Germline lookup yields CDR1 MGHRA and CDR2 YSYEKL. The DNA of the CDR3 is TGCGCCAGCAGCCAGGGGTGGGAGGGCCTTGAGACCCAGTACTTC. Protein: CASSQGWEGLETQYF.

The CDR3 here is CASSLSLSGNTIYF. For the CDR3, the DNA is TGTGCCAGCAGTTTATCCCTCTCTGGAAACACCATATATTTT. This chain uses TRBV28 with TRBJ1-3; unclear D gene. The CDR3 loop spans 14 amino acids. Germline V gene lookup returns CDR1 MDHEN and CDR2 SYDVKM. Trimming shortened V by 1 base and J by 0 bases, and 4 bases separated the two germline ends.

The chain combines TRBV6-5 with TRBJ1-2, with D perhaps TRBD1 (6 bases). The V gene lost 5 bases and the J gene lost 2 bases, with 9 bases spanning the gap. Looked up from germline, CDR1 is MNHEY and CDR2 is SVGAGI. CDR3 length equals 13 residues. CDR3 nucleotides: TGTGCCAGCAGTCCCACAGGGAACTATGGCTACACCTTC. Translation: CASSPTGNYGYTF.